These 20 T cell receptor beta chains originate from one sample sequenced in a study of beta chain features in type 1 diabetes listed by TCRdb under 2018. Broad study findings and their caveats: Type 1 diabetes patients showed a moderate but significant shortening of TCRB CDR3 length in all four CD4+ subsets.

The library came from the immunoSEQ multiplex PCR assay. The entire amount of isolated RNA was reverse transcribed using the High Capacity cDNA Reverse Transcription Kit, so the sequenced TCRB transcripts were expressed ones. TCRdb limited this immuneACCESS table to in-frame rearrangements with V and J called. A share of clones is missing; checked studies link under half to unresolved V genes, and the rest is unexplained. The sample profile shows some 350,000 clones; around a tenth of them were found once. The top ten constitute 0.45% to 0.65% of the sample. Their recognized antigens are unknown. Sequences were obtained from central memory CD4+ T cells from blood. The receptors originated from a young man with type 1 diabetes.

In this sample, this clone turned up a few times. The chain carries TRBV23-1 and TRBJ1-5, with D possibly being TRBD1 (5 bases). TRBV23-1 is an open reading frame whose function is uncertain. The CDR3 runs 14 residues. Deletions cut 1 base from V and 5 bases from J, with 9 bases between. The DNA for the CDR3 is TGCGCCAGCAGTCAATGCGGGGGGGATCAGCCCCAGCATTTT. The encoded protein is CASSQCGGDQPQHF.

V gene TRBV5-6 combines with J gene TRBJ2-3, with D maybe TRBD2 (5 bases). The V and J ends lost 4 bases and 1 base respectively, with 19 bases between them. Germline CDR1 and CDR2: SGHDT and YYEEEE. The CDR3 runs to 17 residues. The CDR3 sequence: CASSHPRGAARTDTQYF. The CDR3 DNA is TGTGCCAGCAGCCACCCCCGGGGAGCGGCACGCACAGATACGCAGTATTTT.

J is TRBJ1-6 and V is TRBV2; D is possibly TRBD1 (5 bases). V was shortened by 0 bases and J by 7 bases, with 13 bases between the two germline ends. CDR3 length: 16 amino acids. Per germline, CDR1 SNHLY and CDR2 FYNNEI. The CDR3 DNA is TGTGCCAGCAGTGAAGCTGTGGGACCGCAGAATTCACCCCTCCACTTT. Protein: CASSEAVGPQNSPLHF.

This clone was seen a few times. The chain links TRBV7-9 to TRBJ1-2; the match to TRBD1 covers 7 bases. CDR1 and CDR2 from the germline V gene are SEHNR and FQNEAQ (reference sequence). The V segment lost 6 bases and the J segment 5 bases; nucleotides outside the gene matches: 9. This CDR3 has 14 residues. CDR3 sequence reads: CASSFGQVWYGYTF. The CDR3 region has the DNA TGTGCCAGCAGTTTCGGACAGGTCTGGTATGGCTACACCTTC.

This chain joins TRBV28 and TRBJ2-7, with D unresolved. Germline CDR1 is MDHEN and CDR2 is SYDVKM. The CDR3 has 14 residues. V lost 3 bases and J lost 0, with 9 bases in between. CDR3 sequence (DNA): TGTGCCAGCAGTTTTCCCGGCAACTCCTACGAGCAGTACTTC. Translated: CASSFPGNSYEQYF.

The V gene is TRBV15, the J gene TRBJ2-7; D perhaps matches TRBD2 (5 bases). The V gene lost 0 bases and the J gene lost 3 bases, with 9 bases spanning the gap. This CDR3 contains 14 residues. The V gene's germline CDR1 is LNHNV and CDR2 YYDKDF (reference sequence). The CDR3 region has the DNA TGTGCCACCAGCAGAGATCCCAGCGGCTACGAGCAGTACTTC. Translating gives CATSRDPSGYEQYF.

This clone turned up a few times. The V and J genes are TRBV6-4 and TRBJ2-6, with D tentatively TRBD1 (5 bases). V shed 6 bases and J shed 0 bases, with 9 bases lying between them. CDR1 is MRHNA and CDR2 is SNTAGT in the germline V gene. The CDR3 covers 15 residues. The CDR3 nucleotides read TGTGCCAGCAGCGGCCAGGGCTCTGGGGCCAACGTCCTGACTTTC. It specifies CASSGQGSGANVLTF.

This clone was detected only a few times. The chain couples TRBV6-1 to TRBJ1-1, with D unresolved. With 8 bases removed from V and 5 bases from J, the gap between germline ends came to 12 bases. Germline loops: CDR1 MNHNS, CDR2 SASEGT. This CDR3 contains 12 residues. CDR3 amino acids: CASVGFRTEAFF. The CDR3 DNA reads as TGTGCCAGCGTGGGTTTTAGGACTGAAGCTTTCTTT.

The rearrangement joins TRBV7-6 to TRBJ2-3; unclear D gene. Germline V CDR1 and CDR2: SGHVS, FNYEAQ. Trimming left V 5 bases short and J 5 bases short, with 14 bases between. The CDR3 runs to 14 residues. Written as DNA, the CDR3 is TGTGCCAGCAGCGATCCTAGGAAAAGAGATACGCAGTATTTT. This codes for CASSDPRKRDTQYF.

This clone has a handful of counts. The rearrangement links TRBV6-1 to TRBJ1-5; D gene uncertain. V was trimmed by 3 bases and J by 0 bases, leaving 12 bases between them. CDR1 and CDR2 (germline): MNHNS, SASEGT. CDR3 length: 16 amino acids. The CDR3 loop reads CASSDKELDSNQPQHF. As DNA, the CDR3 is TGTGCCAGCAGTGACAAGGAGCTAGATAGCAATCAGCCCCAGCATTTT.

The J gene is TRBJ2-3, the V gene TRBV13; D assignment may be TRBD1 or TRBD2 (5 bases each). V lost 1 base and J 2 bases, leaving 10 bases between the germline ends. The germline V gene has CDR1 PRHDT and CDR2 FYEKMQ (reference sequence). CDR3 size: 15 residues. CDR3: CASSLEGTPTDTQYF. In DNA, the CDR3 is TGTGCCAGCAGCTTAGAAGGGACCCCCACAGATACGCAGTATTTT.

This sequence joins TRBV5-1 and TRBJ1-1; no definite D call. This CDR3 has 15 amino acids. V was pared by 0 bases and J by 4 bases, with 13 bases between. CDR1 is SGHRS and CDR2 is YFSETQ in the germline V gene. In nucleotides, the CDR3 is TGCGCCAGCAGCTTGGGACATGAGCTTAGCACTGAAGCTTTCTTT. It encodes CASSLGHELSTEAFF.

This clone was counted only a few times. The chain has TRBV28 and TRBJ1-2, with 7 bases lining up with TRBD1. Germline CDR1 MDHEN, CDR2 SYDVKM. V gave up 10 bases and J gave up 4 bases; unmatched junction bases: 18. This CDR3 spans 16 amino acids. The chain's CDR3 is CATLSATPGGAYGYTF. CDR3 DNA: TGTGCCACGCTCAGTGCCACCCCAGGGGGGGCCTATGGCTACACCTTC.

In the case of this clone: Its ends do not fully match the called genes, so a read error is possible. The chain combines TRBV7-7 with TRBJ2-5, with a possible D match to TRBD1 (7 bases). Germline V lookup: CDR1 SSHAT, CDR2 FNYEAQ (reference sequence). The length of the CDR3 is 16 residues. CDR3 DNA: TGTGCTAGCAGCTTAGGAGGAGGGGGCGCGGGGGAGACCCAGTACTTC. Translating gives CASSLGGGGAGETQYF.

This clone was seen repeatedly, ten times or more. The J gene is TRBJ2-1, the V gene TRBV6-1; the match to TRBD1 covers 8 bases. From germline, CDR1 is MNHNS and CDR2 SASEGT. The V and J ends lost 6 bases and 1 base, in that order; junction bases with no gene match: 5. This CDR3 is built from 15 residues. The CDR3 region is CASRLDRASYNEQFF. The CDR3 coding sequence is TGTGCCAGCAGGTTGGACAGGGCTTCCTACAATGAGCAGTTCTTC.

This clone was seen at least ten times. The gene calls are TRBV4-1 and TRBJ2-1; D may be TRBD1 (6 bases). The germline gives CDR1 MGHRA, CDR2 YSYEKL. CDR3 length: 14 residues. The V gene lost 4 bases and the J gene lost 4 bases, with 11 bases spanning the gap. CDR3 sequence reads: CASSRSQGYNEQFF. The CDR3 coding sequence is TGCGCCAGCAGCCGGAGTCAGGGGTACAATGAGCAGTTCTTC.

This clone was detected ten times or more. This chain joins TRBV6-5 and TRBJ2-3; D unresolved. The V gene's germline CDR1 is MNHEY and CDR2 SVGAGI. With 2 bases removed from V and 6 bases from J, the gap between germline ends came to 3 bases. The CDR3 is 11 residues long. This CDR3 reads CASSYVDTQYF. The CDR3 nucleotides are TGTGCCAGCAGTTACGTGGATACGCAGTATTTT.

This clone has a handful of counts. The chain is built from TRBV6-5 and TRBJ1-5, with D unclear. V was clipped by 6 bases and J by 6 bases, with 15 bases between them. The CDR3 is made up of 14 amino acids. From germline, CDR1 is MNHEY and CDR2 SVGAGI. CDR3 region: CASRIPIESQPQHF. The CDR3 DNA reads TGTGCCAGCAGAATCCCAATCGAGAGTCAGCCCCAGCATTTT.

The sample holds a few counts of this clone. The chain employs TRBV6-5 and TRBJ2-1; D is unresolved. The CDR3 sequence is 15 residues long. V was cut by 2 bases and J by 2 bases, with 10 bases left in between. Germline lookup yields CDR1 MNHEY and CDR2 SVGAGI. CDR3 residues: CASSYTTVTYNEQFF. In DNA form, the CDR3 reads TGTGCCAGCAGTTACACGACCGTTACCTACAATGAGCAGTTCTTC.

This clone was counted a few times. The V call is TRBV6-1, the J call TRBJ2-1, with D maybe TRBD2 (6 bases). CDR3 length: 11 amino acids. Germline V gene sequence: CDR1 MNHNS, CDR2 SASEGT. CDR3 DNA sequence: TGTGCTACGGAGGGATACAATGAGCAGTTCTTC. This sequence encodes CATEGYNEQFF.